This passage covers 24 T cell receptor beta chains from one sample sequenced in a study of T cells expressing NK-cell markers. One entry per CDR3 protein, without DNA, is what TCRdb gives after re-calling the 5' RACE reads. The sample table includes around 260,000 distinct CDR3 sequences. Specimen: blood T cells: a sorted CD56 or NKG2C T cell subset, CD4+ or CD8+ T cells, or bulk PBMC T cells (not recorded which). The receptors come from a woman between 18 and 70 years old in good health.

V and J are TRBV5-6 and TRBJ2-4; TCRdb's D gene call, TRBD2, goes unchecked for lack of DNA. The germline V gene has CDR1 SGHDT and CDR2 YYEEEE. This CDR3 has 17 residues. CDR3 in amino acids: CASSLRGTSGVGNIQYF.

This chain uses TRBV28 with TRBJ1-5. The CDR3 is made up of 11 amino acids. Per germline, CDR1 MDHEN and CDR2 SYDVKM. CDR3 loop: CASSFSQPQHF.

CDR3 in amino acids: CSVVLAGGFLRTDTQYF. The chain combines TRBV29-1 with TRBJ2-3; TCRdb indicates TRBD2, and absent DNA this call remains unverified. Germline V lookup: CDR1 SQVTM, CDR2 ANQGSEA. The CDR3 extends over 17 amino acids.

The chain has TRBV4-2 and TRBJ2-3; the TCRdb D gene call, TRBD2, has no DNA to confirm it. The CDR3 runs to 17 residues. CDR1 and CDR2 from the germline V gene are LGHNA and YNFKEQ. CDR3 sequence reads: CASSQQGLAGSTDTQYF.

The rearrangement links TRBV7-6 to TRBJ2-1; TCRdb's D gene call, TRBD2, goes unchecked for lack of DNA. This CDR3 comprises 16 residues. The germline gives CDR1 SGHVS, CDR2 FNYEAQ. The CDR3: CASSLDGGRLYNEQFF. The complete variable domain, with remaining parts taken from reference TRBV7-6 and TRBJ2-1, reads GAGVSQSPRYKVTKRGQDVALRCDPISGHVSLYWYRQALGQGPEFLTYFNYEAQQDKSGLPNDRFSAERPEGSISTLTIQRTEQRDSAMYRCASSLDGGRLYNEQFFGPGTRLTVL.

The chain links TRBV20-1 to TRBJ2-5; the TRBD2 assignment by TCRdb is unverifiable without DNA. Germline CDR1 reads DFQATT; CDR2 reads SNEGSKA (reference sequence). The CDR3 is 17 amino acids. The CDR3 region is CSPRGATGRAFGETQYF.

This CDR3 is CASSPAYHRSEAFF. The rearrangement uses TRBV14 and TRBJ1-1. The CDR3 loop spans 14 amino acids. Germline CDR1 reads SGHDN; CDR2 reads FVKESK.

The gene calls are TRBV5-1 and TRBJ1-1. The CDR3 runs 16 residues. The V gene's germline CDR1 is SGHRS and CDR2 YFSETQ. This CDR3 reads CASSTWEGEGNTEAFF.

The chain links TRBV15 to TRBJ2-5; TCRdb proposes TRBD1, but this gene call is untestable without DNA. Germline assignment: CDR1 LNHNV and CDR2 YYDKDF (reference sequence). The CDR3 spans 14 residues. CDR3 protein: CASAPGGSIETQYF.

The chain has TRBV11-2 and TRBJ2-7; the TCRdb call, TRBD2, lacks DNA for checking. The CDR3 spans 15 residues. Germline V CDR1 and CDR2: SGHAT, FQNNGV. This CDR3 is CASSLEVAGFYEQYF.

V gene TRBV24-1 combines with J gene TRBJ2-7. CDR3 length equals 13 residues. Germline V gives CDR1 KGHDR, CDR2 SFDVKD. The CDR3 loop is CATSDPKSSEQYF.

The chain joins TRBV7-2 to TRBJ2-3; checking the TCRdb D call of TRBD2 is not possible without DNA. Germline values: CDR1 SGHTA, CDR2 FQGNSA. This CDR3 has 17 amino acids. The CDR3 loop reads CASSLQPTSGRTDTQYF.

The rearrangement uses TRBV6-1 and TRBJ2-2; absent DNA, TCRdb's TRBD1 call cannot be checked. CDR1 MNHNS and CDR2 SASEGT come from the germline V gene. The CDR3 spans 14 residues. The chain's CDR3 is CASIQGPGTGELFF.

This sequence joins TRBV7-2 and TRBJ2-7. This CDR3 is built from 15 residues. Germline V gene data show CDR1 as SGHTA and CDR2 as FQGNSA. This chain's CDR3 is CASSSTRTSSYEQYF.

V is TRBV18 and J is TRBJ2-7; TCRdb names TRBD1, which stays unverified in the absence of DNA. The CDR3 loop spans 15 amino acids. Germline V CDR1 and CDR2: KGHSH, LQKENI. CDR3 amino acids: CASSPPGQGPYEQYF.

J is TRBJ2-7 and V is TRBV5-1. Germline V gene data show CDR1 as SGHRS and CDR2 as YFSETQ. The CDR3 is 11 amino acids. The CDR3 spells CASSLWNEQYF. Supplemented by reference TRBV5-1 and TRBJ2-7, the full variable domain reads KAGVTQTPRYLIKTRGQQVTLSCSPISGHRSVSWYQQTPGQGLQFLFEYFSETQRNKGNFPGRFSGRQFSNSRSEMNVSTLELGDSALYLCASSLWNEQYFGPGTRLTVT.

This chain connects TRBV6-5 to TRBJ1-1; TCRdb reports TRBD1, a call that lacks DNA to check it against. This CDR3 spans 14 amino acids. Germline loops: CDR1 MNHEY, CDR2 SVGAGI. The CDR3 loop is CASSYSLGQGEAFF.

CDR3 sequence reads: CASSYGQGDYEQYF. The chain recombines TRBV9 with TRBJ2-7; TCRdb's D call, TRBD1, is unchecked because there is no DNA. Germline loops: CDR1 SGDLS, CDR2 YYNGEE. CDR3 length: 14 residues.

The chain's CDR3 is CATAEQGTPYEQYF. This chain joins TRBV24-1 and TRBJ2-7; TCRdb gives TRBD1 as the D gene, but with no DNA this cannot be confirmed. The germline gives CDR1 KGHDR, CDR2 SFDVKD. The CDR3 loop spans 14 amino acids.

The gene calls are TRBV4-3 and TRBJ1-1. Germline CDR1 and CDR2: LGHNA and YSLEER. The CDR3 totals 15 residues. CDR3 amino acids: CASSQEGSTHTEAFF.

The chain is built from TRBV20-1 and TRBJ2-1; the TCRdb D gene call, TRBD1, has no DNA to confirm it. CDR1 is DFQATT and CDR2 is SNEGSKA in the germline V gene (reference sequence). The CDR3 is made up of 11 amino acids. The CDR3 loop is CSARGGSEQFF.

The J gene is TRBJ2-4, the V gene TRBV7-2; TCRdb returns TRBD2, unconfirmable since there is no DNA. Germline V gives CDR1 SGHTA, CDR2 FQGNSA. This CDR3 is 17 amino acids long. CDR3 sequence: CASSLVRAGQNKNIQYF.

This chain uses TRBV29-1 with TRBJ2-3; TCRdb's assignment of TRBD1 cannot be checked, as there is no DNA. The CDR3 has 14 residues. From germline, CDR1 is SQVTM and CDR2 ANQGSEA. The chain's CDR3 is CSARQGWVTDTQYF.

The CDR3 reads CASSLSLPRGAGYTF. This chain uses TRBV7-2 with TRBJ1-2; the D call from TCRdb, TRBD1, cannot be confirmed without DNA. Germline V gives CDR1 SGHTA, CDR2 FQGNSA. The length of the CDR3 is 15 residues.